This T cell receptor (beta chain) was observed in a study of cytomegalovirus exposure and HLA in healthy donors. Study-level points and caveats: About 87% or about 30% of the time was how often most TCR beta V segments were productive, according to an earlier analysis.

Germline loops: CDR1 LNHNV, CDR2 YYDKDF (reference sequence). V lost 1 base and J lost 6, with 11 bases in between. CDR3 length equals 14 residues. With 60 Vbeta and 13 Jbeta primers, the PCR was carried out. This table comes from immunoSEQ multiplex PCR, and its TCRdb copy is limited to in-frame clones, with some not included. The repertoire holds about 150,000 clones, approximately 84% seen once, with around 7% in the top ten. This clone was counted once. Antigen specificity is unknown. These donors, healthy bone marrow donors, were studied. The sequence was obtained from a middle-aged woman in good health and CMV-seropositive. This chain uses TRBV15 with TRBJ2-3; the D gene is possibly TRBD1 (6 bases). Sequencing used PBMCs. The CDR3 DNA reads TGTGCCACCAGCAGAGCAGGGGTCGGGGATACGCAGTATTTT. Protein product: CATSRAGVGDTQYF.